This note documents a single TCR beta chain sequence. This receptor's antigen is unknown. There are no base qualities to consult, and no much larger clone falls within one base. The collaborating institutions used their own protocols to collect whole blood in K2EDTA tubes. For TCRbeta analysis, collaborator samples were shipped as frozen whole blood, as isolated PBMCs, or as DNA extracted from either sample type. The entry originates in a study of blood T cell repertoires in COVID-19 (dated by TCRdb to about 2020). At the level of the whole study: Samples covering the acute and convalescent phases of COVID-19 were provided by collaborators in the United States, Italy and Spain. The samples were drawn from two sources: the first 160 participants of the ongoing ImmuneRACE study, and 950 to 1,500 subjects contributed by 6 global collaborators. The dataset comprised deeply sampled blood TCRbeta repertoires from subjects exposed to, actively infected with, or recovered from COVID-19. The repertoires were released in a freely available public database intended as a resource for research on the immune response to SARS-CoV-2. The prospective study material was composed of cDNA or gDNA derived from T cells, B-cell-depleted T cells, or PBMCs. Where available, HLA class I and class II types were obtained from metadata supplied by the sample provider rather than from assay-based typing. A de-identified subject ID, COVID-19 status, age in years and sex were almost always included in the sample metadata.

Findings and caveats that apply to the study as a whole: Clinical and demographic metadata were provided uncurated, with the amount varying by source and participant.

The immunoSEQ Assay, a bias-controlled multiplex PCR, was used to amplify TCRbeta CDR3 regions from genomic DNA. As for the authors' bioinformatics: The number of nucleated cells in each sample was estimated by amplification of reference gene primers within the assay. To quantify the absolute abundance of each unique TCRbeta CDR3 rearrangement, sequence reads were collapsed and filtered. Productive Simpson clonality was computed per sample as the square root of Simpson's diversity index over productive rearrangements. The source is immuneACCESS, and TCRdb retained only in-frame sequences with V and J called. Part of the clones is not carried over; for the studies checked, unresolved V genes explain less than half of this, and the remainder is unexplained. From that table come the V and J calls and clone size; the DNA was used to work out D and trimming. For this sample the table gives around 100,000 clones, of which approximately 92% were detected only once. Jointly, the top ten make up about a third of the sample.

The CDR3 measures 15 amino acids from cysteine to phenylalanine. The retained sequence is limited to the CDR3, 45 bases, with the frame set at the first base. CDR1 SGHRS and CDR2 YFSETQ are derived from the germline V gene. V gives up 0 bases and J gives up 0 bases, and the segment between their germline ends measures 8 bases. The TCR sequence derives from an elderly woman with acute or convalescent COVID-19. Rearrangement joined TRBV5-1 to TRBJ2-3; possibly the D gene is TRBD2, per 5 matching bases. Sequencing was done on a sample of peripheral blood. Here is the DNA: TGCGCCAGCAGCTTGGGCGGGTCAAGCACAGATACGCAGTATTTT. Translated, this gives CASSLGGSSTDTQYF.